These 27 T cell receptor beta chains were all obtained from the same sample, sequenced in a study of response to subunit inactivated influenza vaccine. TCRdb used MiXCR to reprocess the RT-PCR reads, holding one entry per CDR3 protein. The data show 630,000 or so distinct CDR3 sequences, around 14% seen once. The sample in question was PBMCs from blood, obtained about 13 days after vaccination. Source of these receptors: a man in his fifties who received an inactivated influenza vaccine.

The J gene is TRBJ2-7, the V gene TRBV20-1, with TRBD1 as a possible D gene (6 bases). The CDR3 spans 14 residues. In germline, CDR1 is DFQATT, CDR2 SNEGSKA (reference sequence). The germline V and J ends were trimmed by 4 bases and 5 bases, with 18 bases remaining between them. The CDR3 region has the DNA TGCAGTGCTACCAGGACAGTTTTGGGCGACGAGCAGTACTTC. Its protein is CSATRTVLGDEQYF.

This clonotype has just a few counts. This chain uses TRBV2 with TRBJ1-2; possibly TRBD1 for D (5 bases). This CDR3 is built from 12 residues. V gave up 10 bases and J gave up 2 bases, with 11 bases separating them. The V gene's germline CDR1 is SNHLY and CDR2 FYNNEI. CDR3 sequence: CATAAGNYGYTF. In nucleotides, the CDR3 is TGTGCCACGGCCGCAGGGAACTATGGCTACACCTTC.

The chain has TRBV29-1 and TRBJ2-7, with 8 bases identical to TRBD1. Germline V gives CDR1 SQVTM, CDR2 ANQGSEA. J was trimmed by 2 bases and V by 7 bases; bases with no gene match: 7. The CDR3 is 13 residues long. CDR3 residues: CSARTGRTYEQYF. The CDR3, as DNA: TGCAGCGCCCGGACAGGGAGAACCTACGAGCAGTACTTC.

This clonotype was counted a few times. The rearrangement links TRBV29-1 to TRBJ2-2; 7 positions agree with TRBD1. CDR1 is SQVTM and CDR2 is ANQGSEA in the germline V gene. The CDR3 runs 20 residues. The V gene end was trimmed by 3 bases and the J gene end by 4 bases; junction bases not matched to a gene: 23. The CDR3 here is CSVESPHEQGSLLGTGELFF. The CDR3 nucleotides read TGCAGCGTTGAGTCCCCCCACGAACAGGGGAGTCTGTTAGGCACCGGGGAGCTGTTTTTT.

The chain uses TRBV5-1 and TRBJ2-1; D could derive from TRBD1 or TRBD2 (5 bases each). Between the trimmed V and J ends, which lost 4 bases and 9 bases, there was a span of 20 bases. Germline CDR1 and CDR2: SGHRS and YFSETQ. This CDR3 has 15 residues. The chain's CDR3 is CASSPGEVYGGEQFF. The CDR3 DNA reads TGCGCCAGCAGCCCCGGGGAAGTTTATGGGGGTGAGCAGTTCTTC.

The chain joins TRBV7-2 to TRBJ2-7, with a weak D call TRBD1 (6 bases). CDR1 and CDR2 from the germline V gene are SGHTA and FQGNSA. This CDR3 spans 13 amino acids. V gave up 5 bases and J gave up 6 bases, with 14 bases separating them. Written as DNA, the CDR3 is TGTGCCAGCAGCACAGGGTTAAGTAGCGAGCAGTACTTC. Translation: CASSTGLSSEQYF.

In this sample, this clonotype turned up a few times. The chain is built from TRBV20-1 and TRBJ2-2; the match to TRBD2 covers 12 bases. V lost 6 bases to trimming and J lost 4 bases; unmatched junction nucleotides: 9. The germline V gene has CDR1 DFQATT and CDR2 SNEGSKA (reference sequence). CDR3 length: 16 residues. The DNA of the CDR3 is TGCAGTGCCCGACGACTAGCGGGGGAGGGCACCGGGGAGCTGTTTTTT. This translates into CSARRLAGEGTGELFF.

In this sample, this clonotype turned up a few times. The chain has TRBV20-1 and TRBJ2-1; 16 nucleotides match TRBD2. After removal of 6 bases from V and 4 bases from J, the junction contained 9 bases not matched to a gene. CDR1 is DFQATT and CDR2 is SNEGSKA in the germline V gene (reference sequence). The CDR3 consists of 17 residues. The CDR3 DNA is TGCAGTGCACGACCGGGACTAGCGGGAGGGACGTACAATGAGCAGTTCTTC. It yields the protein CSARPGLAGGTYNEQFF.

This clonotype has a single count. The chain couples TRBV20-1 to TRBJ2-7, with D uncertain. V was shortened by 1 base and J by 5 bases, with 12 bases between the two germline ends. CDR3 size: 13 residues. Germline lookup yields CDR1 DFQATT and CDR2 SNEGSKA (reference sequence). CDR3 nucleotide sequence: TGCAGTGCTAGAGTGGTGAGTTCGGACGAGCAGTACTTC. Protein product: CSARVVSSDEQYF.

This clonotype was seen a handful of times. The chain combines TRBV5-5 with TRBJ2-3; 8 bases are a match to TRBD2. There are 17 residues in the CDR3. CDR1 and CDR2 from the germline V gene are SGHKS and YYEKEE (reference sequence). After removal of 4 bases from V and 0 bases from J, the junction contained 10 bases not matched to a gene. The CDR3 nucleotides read TGTGCCAGCAGCGATGAGCCTAGCGGGTTCAGCACAGATACGCAGTATTTT. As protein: CASSDEPSGFSTDTQYF.

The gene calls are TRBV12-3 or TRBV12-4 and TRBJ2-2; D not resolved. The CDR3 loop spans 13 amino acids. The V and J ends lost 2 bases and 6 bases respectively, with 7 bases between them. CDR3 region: CASSLRRSGELFF. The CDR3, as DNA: TGTGCCAGCAGTTTACGGAGATCCGGGGAGCTGTTTTTT.

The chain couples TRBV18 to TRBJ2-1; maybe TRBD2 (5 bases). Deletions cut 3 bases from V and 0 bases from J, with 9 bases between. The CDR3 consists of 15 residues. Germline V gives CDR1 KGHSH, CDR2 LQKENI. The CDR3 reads CASSPRGISYNEQFF. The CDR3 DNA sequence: TGTGCCAGCTCACCGAGAGGGATCTCCTACAATGAGCAGTTCTTC. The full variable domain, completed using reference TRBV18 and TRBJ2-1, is NAGVMQNPRHLVRRRGQEARLRCSPMKGHSHVYWYRQLPEEGLKFMVYLQKENIIDESGMPKERFSAEFPKEGPSILRIQQVVRGDSAAYFCASSPRGISYNEQFFGPGTRLTVL.

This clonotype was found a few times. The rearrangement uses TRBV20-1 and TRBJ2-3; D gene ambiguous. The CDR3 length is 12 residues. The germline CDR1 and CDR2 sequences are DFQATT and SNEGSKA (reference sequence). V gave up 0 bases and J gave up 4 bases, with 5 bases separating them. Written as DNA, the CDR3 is TGCAGTGCTAGAGAAGTCGCAGATACGCAGTATTTT. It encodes CSAREVADTQYF.

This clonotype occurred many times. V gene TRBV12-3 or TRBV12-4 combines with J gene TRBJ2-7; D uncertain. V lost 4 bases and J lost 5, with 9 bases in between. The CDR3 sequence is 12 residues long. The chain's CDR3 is CASSSRVHEQYF. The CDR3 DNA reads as TGTGCCAGCAGTTCGCGAGTACACGAGCAGTACTTC.

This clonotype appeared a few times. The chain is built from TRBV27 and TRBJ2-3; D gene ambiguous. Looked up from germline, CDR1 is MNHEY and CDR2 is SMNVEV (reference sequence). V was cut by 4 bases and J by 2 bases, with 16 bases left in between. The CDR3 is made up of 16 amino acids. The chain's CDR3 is CASSYLQSRSTDTQYF. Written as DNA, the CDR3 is TGTGCCAGCAGTTACTTACAGTCCCGATCCACAGATACGCAGTATTTT.

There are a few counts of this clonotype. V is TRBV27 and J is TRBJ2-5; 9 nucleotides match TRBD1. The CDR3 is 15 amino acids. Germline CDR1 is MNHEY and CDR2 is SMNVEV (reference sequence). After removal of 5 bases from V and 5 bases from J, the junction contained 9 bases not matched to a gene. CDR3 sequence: CASSPATGGEETQYF. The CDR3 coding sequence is TGTGCCAGCAGTCCGGCGACAGGGGGGGAGGAGACCCAGTACTTC.

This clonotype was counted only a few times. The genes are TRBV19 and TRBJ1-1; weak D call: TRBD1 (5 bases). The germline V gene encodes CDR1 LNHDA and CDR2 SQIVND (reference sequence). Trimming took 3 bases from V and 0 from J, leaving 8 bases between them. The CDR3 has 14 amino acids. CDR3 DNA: TGTGCCAGTAGTATTTCGGACATGAACACTGAAGCTTTCTTT. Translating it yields CASSISDMNTEAFF.

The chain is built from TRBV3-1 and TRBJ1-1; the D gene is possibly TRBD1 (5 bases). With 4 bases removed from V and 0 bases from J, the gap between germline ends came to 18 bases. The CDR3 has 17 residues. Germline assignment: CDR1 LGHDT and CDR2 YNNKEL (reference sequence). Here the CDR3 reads CASSRLTGRILNTEAFF. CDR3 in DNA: TGTGCCAGCAGCCGCTTAACGGGACGGATCCTGAACACTGAAGCTTTCTTT.

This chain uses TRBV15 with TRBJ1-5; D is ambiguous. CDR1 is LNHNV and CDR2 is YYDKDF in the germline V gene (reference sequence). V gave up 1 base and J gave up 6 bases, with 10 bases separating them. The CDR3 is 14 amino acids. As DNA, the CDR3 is TGTGCCACCAGCAGAGTGGGCCTCAGTCAGCCCCAGCATTTT. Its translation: CATSRVGLSQPQHF.

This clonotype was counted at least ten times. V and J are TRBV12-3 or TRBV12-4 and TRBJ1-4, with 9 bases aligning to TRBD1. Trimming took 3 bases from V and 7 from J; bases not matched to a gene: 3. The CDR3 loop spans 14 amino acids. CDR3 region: CASSLGTGREKLFF. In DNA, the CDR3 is TGTGCCAGCAGTTTGGGGACAGGGCGTGAAAAACTGTTTTTT.

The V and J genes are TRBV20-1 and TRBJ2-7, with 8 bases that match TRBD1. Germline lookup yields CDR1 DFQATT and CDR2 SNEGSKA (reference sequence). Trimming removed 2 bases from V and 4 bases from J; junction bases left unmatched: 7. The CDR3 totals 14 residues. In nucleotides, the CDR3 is TGCAGTGCTAGAAGAGGGACAGGCGATTACGAGCAGTACTTC. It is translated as CSARRGTGDYEQYF.

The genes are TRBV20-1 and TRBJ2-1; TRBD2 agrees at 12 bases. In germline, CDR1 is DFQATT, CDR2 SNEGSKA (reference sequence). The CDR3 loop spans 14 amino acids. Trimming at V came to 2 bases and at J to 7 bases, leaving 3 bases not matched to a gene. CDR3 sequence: CSARLAGGTNEQFF. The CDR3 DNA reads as TGCAGTGCTAGACTAGCGGGAGGGACGAATGAGCAGTTCTTC.

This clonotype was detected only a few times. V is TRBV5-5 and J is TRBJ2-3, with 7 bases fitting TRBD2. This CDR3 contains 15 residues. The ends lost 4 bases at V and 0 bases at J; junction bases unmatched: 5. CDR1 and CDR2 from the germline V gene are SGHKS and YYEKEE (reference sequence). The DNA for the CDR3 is TGTGCCAGCAGCCAAGCGGGAACTAGCACAGATACGCAGTATTTT. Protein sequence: CASSQAGTSTDTQYF.

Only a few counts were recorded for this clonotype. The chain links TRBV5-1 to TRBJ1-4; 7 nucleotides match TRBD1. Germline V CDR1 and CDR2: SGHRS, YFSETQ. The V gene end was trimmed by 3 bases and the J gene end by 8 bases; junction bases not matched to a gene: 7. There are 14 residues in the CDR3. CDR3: CASSSGRGREKLFF. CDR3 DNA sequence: TGCGCCAGCAGCTCCGGCAGGGGGAGGGAAAAACTGTTTTTT.

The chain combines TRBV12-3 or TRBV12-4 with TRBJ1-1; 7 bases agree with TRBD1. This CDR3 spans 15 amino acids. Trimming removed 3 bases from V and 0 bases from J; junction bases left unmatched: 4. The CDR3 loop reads CASSFRQGLNTEAFF. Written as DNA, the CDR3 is TGTGCCAGCAGTTTTCGACAGGGCTTGAACACTGAAGCTTTCTTT.

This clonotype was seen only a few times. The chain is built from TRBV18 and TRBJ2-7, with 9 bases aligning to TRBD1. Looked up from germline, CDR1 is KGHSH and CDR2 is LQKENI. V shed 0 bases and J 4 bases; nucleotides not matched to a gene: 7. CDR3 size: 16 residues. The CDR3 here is CASSPPWTGASYEQYF. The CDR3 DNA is TGTGCCAGCTCACCACCGTGGACAGGGGCGAGTTACGAGCAGTACTTC.

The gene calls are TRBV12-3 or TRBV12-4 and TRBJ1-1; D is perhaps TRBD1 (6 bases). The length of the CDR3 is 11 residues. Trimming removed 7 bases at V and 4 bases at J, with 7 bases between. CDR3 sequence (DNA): TGTGCCAGCAACAGGGTCACTGAAGCTTTCTTT. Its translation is CASNRVTEAFF.